Below, one T cell receptor beta chain is given with its context. Its matching antigen is unknown. The sample contains more than one DNA sequence encoding this CDR3. These data belong to a study of cytomegalovirus exposure and HLA in healthy donors. In the study overall: Samples from HLA-typed donors yielded about 80 million unique TCRs in an early data release. Study findings and constraints: It emerged from a later analysis that several of the most significant clusters appeared to be linked to common viral pathogens. TCR beta V- and J-gene trimming, according to a later analysis, was linked to a missense DCLRE1C variant. The study found most TCR sequences rare, yet found some public TCRs in many donors.

Trimming removed 1 base from V and 8 bases from J; junction bases left unmatched: 7. The germline gives CDR1 LNHDA, CDR2 SQIVND (reference sequence). This CDR3 region has 15 residues. Primers: 60 Vbeta forward and 13 Jbeta reverse. Generated by immunoSEQ multiplex PCR, the TCRdb table keeps only in-frame clones and is missing some. The data hold about 90,000 clones, with approximately 71% observed a single time. Specimen: PBMCs. The V call is TRBV19, the J call TRBJ1-4; 7 nucleotides line up with TRBD1. The receptor comes from a woman younger than 30 in good health and CMV-seropositive. This CDR3 is CASSIGRGRGEKLFF. DNA of the CDR3: TGTGCCAGTAGTATAGGGAGGGGGCGCGGAGAAAAACTGTTTTTT.